This T cell receptor (beta chain) comes out of a study of T cell responses to AZD1222 COVID-19 vaccine. The CDR3 extends over 14 amino acids. Trimming took off 2 bases at V and 7 bases at J, with 15 bases between the two ends. Germline CDR1 is SGHDT and CDR2 is YYEEEE. Whole-study results and caveats: There were vaccine-associated CD4 TCRs across spike, dominant at 160-218 and 743-854. Clonal diversity may have been underestimated, and the donors were mostly white British, with more females than males. Breadth and depth of Spike-specific TCRs rose after two AZD1222 doses.

Clones were read by immunoSEQ multiplex PCR, and TCRdb kept only the in-frame ones, dropping some. This table has 150,000 or so clones, 90% to 95% appearing once. This clone is a singleton in its sample. Antigen specificity is unknown. This TCR derives from an adult who received the AZD1222 COVID-19 vaccine. Specimen: peripheral blood, collected 28 days after the second AZD1222 dose. The chain has TRBV5-6 and TRBJ1-1, with D possibly TRBD1 on 5 matching bases. The CDR3 bases are TGTGCCAGCAGCTTTTACAGGAATTTCATTGAAGCTTTCTTT. It translates to CASSFYRNFIEAFF.